The TCR beta chain under discussion was sequenced for a study of Graves' ophthalmopathy and Graves' hyperthyroidism. Study at large: At the time of initial diagnosis and before any treatment, peripheral blood was collected. The study's findings and limits: Separation of ophthalmopathy from stable hyperthyroidism was achieved by a 13-signature model, at about 90% sensitivity and 70% to 82% specificity. Blood repertoires reportedly contained most expanded thyroid clonotypes above 0.001 frequency.

Trimming cost V 6 bases and J 6 bases; bases outside gene matches: 20. This CDR3 region has 18 residues. This clonotype was seen many times. What it binds is not known. Patients with other autoimmune diseases, uncontrolled infections, pregnancy or lactation were excluded. Investigators amplified TCR beta CDR3 regions from RNA transcripts. HTBI-primed RT-PCR formed the first round, and a multiplex PCR formed the second. TCRdb ran MiXCR on the multiplex PCR reads and lists one entry per CDR3 protein. The sample carries about 380,000 distinct CDR3 sequences, 15% recorded once. The chain employs TRBV12-3 or TRBV12-4 and TRBJ1-2, with 9 bases matching TRBD1. The TCR comes from a woman younger than 35 with stable Graves' hyperthyroidism. Sample: peripheral blood. In DNA form, the CDR3 reads TGTGCCAGCAGCCGCAGATTAGGAGGGACAGGGATGTCGGATGGCTACACCTTC. Encoded protein: CASSRRLGGTGMSDGYTF.